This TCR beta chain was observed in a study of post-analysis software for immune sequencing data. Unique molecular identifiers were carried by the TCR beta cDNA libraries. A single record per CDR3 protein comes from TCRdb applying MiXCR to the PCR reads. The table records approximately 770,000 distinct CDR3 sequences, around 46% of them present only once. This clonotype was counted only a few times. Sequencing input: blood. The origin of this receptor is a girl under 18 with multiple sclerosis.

The CDR3: CASSPLGPSTDTQYF. CDR3 nucleotides: TGCGCCAGCAGCCCTCTTGGGCCTAGCACAGATACGCAGTATTTT. The chain carries TRBV5-1 and TRBJ2-3; D call uncertain. Per germline, CDR1 SGHRS and CDR2 YFSETQ. V was pared by 4 bases and J by 0 bases, with 12 bases between. The CDR3 loop spans 15 amino acids.